This T cell receptor beta chain came from a study of blood T cells in healthy people across ages. Background on the study: Per every two T cells, about one barcoded beta molecule was captured by template switching. Study-wide results and caveats: Getting older went along with TCR beta diversity per million T cells dropping roughly linearly.

Primed by a sample-barcoded 5' primer and a J-beta primer mix, a second PCR proceeded for 7 to 11 cycles. All samples yielded 2.5 million or more CDR3-containing paired-end reads. TCRdb analysed the 5' RACE reads with MiXCR anew, one entry per CDR3 protein. Of about 1.5 million distinct CDR3 sequences listed, roughly two fifths are singletons. This clonotype was detected only a few times. Its antigen is not identified. Losses at the gene ends were 5 bases for V and 7 bases for J; bases not matched to a gene: 13. The CDR3 sequence is 16 residues long. This receptor was obtained from a woman aged 18-29 years in good health. The specimen was blood. The V call is TRBV12-3 or TRBV12-4, the J call TRBJ2-2; 7 bases are a match to TRBD1. This CDR3 is CASSVRQGPLLGELFF. The CDR3 DNA reads TGTGCCAGCAGTGTCAGACAGGGACCGCTCCTCGGGGAGCTGTTTTTT.